The clone carrying this T cell receptor (beta chain) has more than one count but fewer than ten. This sample was taken from a study of graft-versus-host responses after intestinal transplantation. Turning to the study itself: Recipients underwent multivisceral, liver-intestinal, or isolated intestinal transplants.

Assay: immunoSEQ multiplex PCR; the TCRdb copy retains only in-frame clones and omits some. The repertoire holds 21,000 or so clones, 55% to 60% seen once, with 1% in the top ten. The CDR3 is 18 amino acids. Germline CDR1 reads SGHRS; CDR2 reads YFSETQ. V dropped 4 bases and J dropped 0 bases, with 20 bases sitting between them. Sorted after the reaction were proliferating CFSE-low CD3+CD4+ and CD3+CD8+ responders. Whole-study findings and limits: GvH clones surfaced in recipient marrow, some emerging earlier in ileum or blood.

The sequence derives from a human patient who received an intestinal transplant. The sequencing here drew on alloreactive CD4+ T cells from a mixed lymphocyte reaction culture, taken before intestinal transplant. Specified subset: CFSE-low proliferating T cells sorted from roughly 6-day pre-transplant mixed lymphocyte reaction (GvH or HvG direction). This chain links TRBV5-1 with TRBJ2-1; D perhaps matches TRBD2 (5 bases). The CDR3 nucleotides read TGCGCCAGCAGCGGCGCCCCTCTGCGCGGAGGCTCCTACAATGAGCAGTTCTTC. Translation: CASSGAPLRGGSYNEQFF. The entire variable domain, with the rest obtained from reference TRBV5-1 and TRBJ2-1, is as follows: KAGVTQTPRYLIKTRGQQVTLSCSPISGHRSVSWYQQTPGQGLQFLFEYFSETQRNKGNFPGRFSGRQFSNSRSEMNVSTLELGDSALYLCASSGAPLRGGSYNEQFFGPGTRLTVL.